This is a list of T cell receptor beta chains from one sample in a study of T cells in Graves' hyperthyroidism and ophthalmopathy. Via MiXCR, TCRdb re-called the multiplex PCR reads, giving one row per CDR3 protein. The data hold some 460,000 distinct CDR3 sequences, with about a sixth observed a single time. Sequencing was performed on blood. These receptors were obtained from a woman aged 18-29 years with Graves' hyperthyroidism. The CDR3 runs from the conserved cysteine through the conserved F or W. Size is stated for part of the rows, as once, few or many counts, or as a class when the clone is expanded.

>TRBV20-1|NA
CSARGLAGVREQYF
>TRBV19|few
CASSRGTAQSRYGYTF
>TRBV11-2|many
CASSFPQGRSTEAFF
>TRBV11-2|many
CASSLGEVGGTEAFF
>TRBV24-1|few
CATSDPDFMETQYF
>TRBV27|few
CASSLVPGHTYQETQYF
>TRBV7-2|many
CASSLAGPANYGYTF
>TRBV7-3|few
CAGRQNYGYTF
>TRBV7-2|many
CASSFGTGLYNEQFF
>TRBV10-2|NA
CASGAGDRVYYEQYF
>TRBV2|many
CASSEKLWDRESYEQYF
>TRBV20-1|NA
CSARLQGLSNQPQHF
>TRBV29-1|few
CSVETTGGGASEQYF
>TRBV15|NA
CATSRDQSDLHGYTF
>TRBV20-1|NA
CSARDLNSGGAGTDTQYF
>TRBV7-2|many
CASSSPKDRVSYEQYF
>TRBV29-1|few
CSVGDSSYEQYF
>TRBV4-2|NA
CASRPEGSSYNEQFF
>TRBV18|NA
CTSSPPNDFEGTEAFF
>TRBV7-9|NA
CASSLGPGGSSYNEQFF
>TRBV11-1|few
CASSLEARGGEGYTF
>TRBV7-3|few
CASSLIAAANEQFF
>TRBV7-9|NA
CASSLAKQSKDNEQFF
>TRBV12-3/TRBV12-4|many
CASRMGNQPQHF